This is a list of T cell receptor beta chains from one sample in a study of identical twins. TCRdb processed the 5' RACE reads anew with MiXCR; each CDR3 protein has one entry. The sample includes about 570,000 distinct CDR3 sequences, 9.5% to 10% seen only once; the top ten take 2.5% to 3.5%. This sample also appeared in a second study, on yellow fever vaccine responses in identical twins.

The sample was PBMCs. All receptors come from a woman between 18 and 30 years old in good health. Each CDR3 is given with its conserved first and last residue. Each record gives: V gene, J gene, CDR3 protein.

v_gene: TRBV7-8; j_gene: TRBJ2-3; CDR3aa: CASSPGTGALRTDTQYF
v_gene: TRBV12-3/TRBV12-4; j_gene: TRBJ2-7; CDR3aa: CASSLSGTSVPYEQYF
v_gene: TRBV7-9; j_gene: TRBJ2-7; CDR3aa: CASSLLDSTYEQYF
v_gene: TRBV29-1; j_gene: TRBJ2-7; CDR3aa: CSVEVGGGYEQYF
v_gene: TRBV20-1; j_gene: TRBJ1-1; CDR3aa: CSAKWIQGNTEAFF
v_gene: TRBV3-1; j_gene: TRBJ2-5; CDR3aa: CASSQDGDRVVETQYF
v_gene: TRBV5-4; j_gene: TRBJ2-6; CDR3aa: CASSLRKGANVLTF
v_gene: TRBV7-3; j_gene: TRBJ2-5; CDR3aa: CASSPTRDRETQYF
v_gene: TRBV12-3/TRBV12-4; j_gene: TRBJ1-6; CDR3aa: CASSLLFGILYNSPLHF
v_gene: TRBV7-2; j_gene: TRBJ2-5; CDR3aa: CASSLVGTSGQETQYF
v_gene: TRBV2; j_gene: TRBJ2-7; CDR3aa: CASQRALMEQYF
v_gene: TRBV19; j_gene: TRBJ1-1; CDR3aa: CASSLIPAAMNTEAFF
v_gene: TRBV3-1; j_gene: TRBJ2-4; CDR3aa: CASSQETGTGLSKNIQYF
v_gene: TRBV5-3; j_gene: TRBJ2-5; CDR3aa: CAMSPATEKYQETQYF
v_gene: TRBV12-3/TRBV12-4; j_gene: TRBJ2-2; CDR3aa: CASSLRRAGTGELFF
v_gene: TRBV7-2; j_gene: TRBJ2-5; CDR3aa: CASSLRGVAETQYF
v_gene: TRBV7-2; j_gene: TRBJ2-1; CDR3aa: CASSLFPDSSYNEQFF
v_gene: TRBV15; j_gene: TRBJ1-2; CDR3aa: CATSREASLGDYGYTF
v_gene: TRBV5-1; j_gene: TRBJ2-3; CDR3aa: CASSSGTSGGDTQYF
v_gene: TRBV7-3; j_gene: TRBJ2-2; CDR3aa: CASSPTPTGELFF
v_gene: TRBV14; j_gene: TRBJ2-1; CDR3aa: CASSQERTPPHEQFF
v_gene: TRBV6-5; j_gene: TRBJ1-4; CDR3aa: CASSYRGVGNEKLFF
v_gene: TRBV5-6; j_gene: TRBJ2-7; CDR3aa: CASSSGTSGIHEQYF